This TCR beta chain was documented in a study of T cell changes during pregnancy in multiple sclerosis. In germline, CDR1 is SEHNR, CDR2 FQNEAQ (reference sequence). V was clipped by 4 bases and J by 2 bases, with 9 bases between them. The CDR3 length is 15 residues. Measured with immunoSEQ multiplex PCR; TCRdb has only the in-frame clones, and not every one. The sample carries fewer than 65,000 clones, about 91% recorded once. The sequences come from CD4+ T cells from peripheral blood mononuclear cells, collected in the first trimester of pregnancy. The chain couples TRBV7-9 to TRBJ2-6, with D perhaps TRBD1 (7 bases). The origin of this receptor is a female donor with multiple sclerosis, enrolled in a pregnancy study. The DNA for the CDR3 is TGTGCCAGCAGCTCCAGGGGGGCTGGGGCCAACGTCCTGACTTTC. Its protein is CASSSRGAGANVLTF.